The clone carrying this T cell receptor (beta chain) came up many times. These data originate in a study of T-cell reconstitution after alpha-beta-depleted transplantation in children. For TCRbeta, the library was prepared with unique molecular identifiers. MiXCR, applied by TCRdb to the PCR reads, yields one record per CDR3 protein. The repertoire holds about 610,000 distinct CDR3 sequences, with over 9.5% as singletons. Trimming left V 1 base short and J 7 bases short, with 7 bases between. Germline V gene sequence: CDR1 SEHNR, CDR2 FQNEAQ (reference sequence). CDR3 length: 13 amino acids. V usage is TRBV7-9 and J usage is TRBJ2-2; D is uncertain. This clonotype was obtained from a human donor who donated a stem cell graft to a child with acute myeloid leukemia. The source material was PBMCs from the stem cell graft donor, sampled from the stem cell graft. CDR3 in amino acids: CASSLDGYGELFF. The CDR3 nucleotides read TGTGCCAGCAGCTTAGACGGCTACGGGGAGCTGTTTTTT.